This TCR beta chain originates from a study of cytomegalovirus exposure and HLA in healthy donors. The PCR had 60 Vbeta and 13 Jbeta primers. Using immunoSEQ multiplex PCR, the repertoire was profiled, and TCRdb retains in-frame clones only, with some absent. Here the sample spans more than 90,000 clones, under 80% being singletons. The J segment lost 2 bases and the V segment lost 6 bases, leaving 3 bases of the junction unmatched. The CDR3 sequence is 14 residues long. Looked up from germline, CDR1 is LNHDA and CDR2 is SQIVND (reference sequence). Likely unrecorded immune exposures existed in these nominally healthy donors. The study, taken as a whole, reports: Several of the most significant clusters appeared, in a later analysis, to be linked to common viral pathogens. Most of the TCR beta V segments (in an earlier analysis) were productive either about 90% or about 30% of the time. Because they were indistinguishable, some V segments, including TRBV6-2 and TRBV6-3, were excluded.

This clone was seen only once. Its antigen is still unknown. The chain employs TRBV19 and TRBJ1-2; TRBD1 aligns across 10 bases. This sequence was found in a man aged 40-50 years in good health and CMV-seropositive. Sequencing was carried out using PBMCs. The CDR3 sequence: CASSMGQGNYGYTF. CDR3 in DNA: TGTGCCAGTAGCATGGGACAGGGGAACTATGGCTACACCTTC.